One and the same sample provided the 14 T cell receptor beta chains below, sequenced in a study of blood T cell repertoires in COVID-19 (dated by TCRdb to about 2020). The library was obtained by the immunoSEQ multiplex PCR assay. The clones in this table, taken by TCRdb from immuneACCESS, are in-frame only. Not every clone is retained; where verified, under half of the shortfall comes from an unresolved V gene, and the cause of the rest is unknown. The sample table records some 140,000 clones; approximately 80% of these occur just once. The top ten constitute over 9% of the sample. The specimen was PBMCs or T cells enriched from blood (not recorded which). Receptors originate from a man aged 50 to 59 who had recovered from COVID-19.

The rearrangement joins TRBV5-1 to TRBJ1-5, with a weak D call TRBD1 (5 bases). This CDR3 is built from 14 residues. Trimming took off 4 bases at V and 3 bases at J, with 11 bases between the two ends. CDR1 is SGHRS, CDR2 YFSETQ, per germline. The CDR3 sequence is CASSKGGDNQPQHF. The CDR3 nucleotides read TGCGCCAGCAGCAAGGGAGGGGACAATCAGCCCCAGCATTTT.

The genes are TRBV18 and TRBJ2-3; 9 bases map to TRBD1. The V segment lost 3 bases and the J segment 1 base; nucleotides outside the gene matches: 5. The length of the CDR3 is 16 residues. Germline V gene lookup returns CDR1 KGHSH and CDR2 LQKENI. In DNA form, the CDR3 reads TGTGCCAGCTCACCCCCCTGGACAGGGGGCACAGATACGCAGTATTTT. It codes for CASSPPWTGGTDTQYF.

This chain links TRBV19 with TRBJ2-7, with 9 bases fitting TRBD2. V lost 5 bases to trimming and J lost 3 bases; unmatched junction nucleotides: 5. The CDR3 contains 14 residues. The germline V gene encodes CDR1 LNHDA and CDR2 SQIVND (reference sequence). The CDR3 DNA follows: TGTGCCAGTAGTGAGGCGGGGGGGCACTACGAGCAGTACTTC. Translating gives CASSEAGGHYEQYF.

This sequence joins TRBV28 and TRBJ2-5; 10 bases are shared with TRBD1. V lost 3 bases and J lost 4; bases outside the gene matches: 11. The CDR3 is made up of 17 amino acids. Germline V gene sequence: CDR1 MDHEN, CDR2 SYDVKM. The CDR3 DNA follows: TGTGCCAGCAGTTTGCCCAGACAGGGGGCAGGAGGAGAGACCCAGTACTTC. Translated: CASSLPRQGAGGETQYF.

The chain recombines TRBV5-1 with TRBJ1-4; 10 positions match TRBD1. CDR1 and CDR2 from the germline V gene are SGHRS and YFSETQ. The CDR3 covers 16 residues. Trimming removed 0 bases from V and 4 bases from J; junction bases left unmatched: 3. The CDR3 DNA reads TGCGCCAGCAGCTTGGGCCGGACAGGGGGTAATGAAAAACTGTTTTTT. The encoded protein is CASSLGRTGGNEKLFF.

The rearrangement joins TRBV5-1 to TRBJ2-7, with D possibly TRBD1 on 5 matching bases. Germline CDR1 and CDR2: SGHRS and YFSETQ. Trimming left V 2 bases short and J 2 bases short, with 17 bases between. The CDR3 covers 16 residues. CDR3 in DNA: TGCGCCAGCAGCTTAAACCCAGGGTACCCTCCCTACGAGCAGTACTTC. This translates into CASSLNPGYPPYEQYF.

The rearrangement joins TRBV29-1 to TRBJ1-1; a weak D match, TRBD1 (6 bases). The V end lost 6 bases, the J end lost 5 bases, and 13 bases lay between the germline ends. Germline values: CDR1 SQVTM, CDR2 ANQGSEA. This CDR3 has 12 amino acids. The chain's CDR3 is CSVNRVGTEAFF. The CDR3 DNA follows: TGCAGCGTCAACAGGGTAGGGACTGAAGCTTTCTTT.

The rearrangement joins TRBV19 to TRBJ2-5, with TRBD2 matching over 9 bases. The CDR3 sequence is 16 residues long. V shed 5 bases, J shed 0 bases, and the junction held 7 bases outside the gene matches. Germline CDR1 LNHDA, CDR2 SQIVND (reference sequence). The CDR3 reads CASSPGLAPYQETQYF. The CDR3 DNA reads TGTGCCAGTAGTCCCGGACTAGCGCCGTACCAAGAGACCCAGTACTTC.

This chain connects TRBV5-4 to TRBJ1-4; 8 positions agree with TRBD1. CDR1 and CDR2 from the germline V gene are SGHNT and YYREEE (reference sequence). V trimming: 4 bases; J trimming: 7 bases; junction bases outside the gene matches: 6. The CDR3 totals 14 residues. CDR3 amino acids: CASSIQGAVEKLFF. For the CDR3, the DNA is TGTGCCAGCAGCATCCAGGGGGCGGTTGAAAAACTGTTTTTT.

The chain links TRBV7-2 to TRBJ2-7, with unresolved D. The germline V and J ends were trimmed by 3 bases and 3 bases, with 12 bases remaining between them. Germline loops: CDR1 SGHTA, CDR2 FQGNSA. The CDR3 has 14 amino acids. In DNA form, the CDR3 reads TGTGCCAGCAGCTTTAGTGGGCTAATCTACGAGCAGTACTTC. Translation: CASSFSGLIYEQYF.

V gene TRBV7-2 combines with J gene TRBJ2-3; 12 positions match TRBD2. Germline CDR1 and CDR2: SGHTA and FQGNSA. V shed 1 base, J shed 2 bases, and the junction held 7 bases outside the gene matches. The CDR3 covers 18 residues. The CDR3 DNA is TGTGCCAGCAGCTTAGTAAGGGCTAGCGGGGGGGCCACAGATACGCAGTATTTT. This codes for CASSLVRASGGATDTQYF.

This chain joins TRBV7-9 and TRBJ1-2; tentative D call: TRBD1 (5 bases). The CDR3 is made up of 14 amino acids. Per germline, CDR1 SEHNR and CDR2 FQNEAQ (reference sequence). The germline V and J ends were trimmed by 0 bases and 8 bases, with 13 bases remaining between them. The CDR3 region is CASSLAPRVGGYTF. The CDR3 DNA reads as TGTGCCAGCAGCTTAGCGCCCAGGGTAGGCGGCTACACCTTC.

The chain links TRBV19 to TRBJ1-5, with D perhaps TRBD1 (6 bases). From germline, CDR1 is LNHDA and CDR2 SQIVND (reference sequence). CDR3 length: 16 amino acids. Trimming pared 0 bases from V and 6 bases from J, leaving 15 bases between. Written as DNA, the CDR3 is TGTGCCAGTAGTATAGAGGCAGGGGCCTCCGGTCAGCCCCAGCATTTT. Translation: CASSIEAGASGQPQHF.

The chain carries TRBV7-2 and TRBJ2-1; 8 bases align to TRBD2. The CDR3 length is 12 residues. From germline, CDR1 is SGHTA and CDR2 FQGNSA. Germline trimming cut 9 bases from V and 15 bases from J; bases unmatched to any gene: 13. The CDR3 here is CASLVPGLGPFF. The DNA of the CDR3 is TGTGCCAGTTTGGTACCGGGACTAGGTCCGTTCTTC.